The next 26 T cell receptor beta chains were all read from a single sample in a study of blood T cell repertoires in COVID-19. TCRdb's copy holds only in-frame clones and misses some; the assay was immunoSEQ multiplex PCR. Of roughly 24,000 clones in the sample, 85% to 90% are singletons; the top ten hold 27%. Sequencing was carried out using peripheral blood. Every receptor here comes from a man in his 70s with COVID-19, enrolled during active disease.

The genes are TRBV30 and TRBJ1-2, with 9 bases matching TRBD1. V dropped 4 bases and J dropped 4; count of bases not matched to a gene: 16. Looked up from germline, CDR1 is GTSNPN and CDR2 is SVGIG (reference sequence). The CDR3 is made up of 17 amino acids. The CDR3, as DNA: TGTGCCTGGACGGTCTTTAAGGGGACAGGGTTTGCCTATGGCTACACCTTC. Its translation: CAWTVFKGTGFAYGYTF.

The chain links TRBV5-5 to TRBJ1-1; D is undetermined. CDR1 and CDR2 from the germline V gene are SGHKS and YYEKEE (reference sequence). CDR3 size: 14 residues. The ends were cut back, 1 base at V and 3 bases at J, with 10 bases in the middle. The CDR3 nucleotides are TGTGCCAGCAGCTTGATAGAGGCCTACACTGAAGCTTTCTTT. Translation gives CASSLIEAYTEAFF.

This chain connects TRBV4-1 to TRBJ2-5, with unresolved D. V shed 0 bases and J shed 4 bases, with 15 bases lying between them. CDR1 and CDR2 (germline): MGHRA, YSYEKL. CDR3 size: 16 residues. CDR3 amino acids: CASSQDRLGLGETQYF. In nucleotides, the CDR3 is TGCGCCAGCAGCCAAGATAGGCTAGGCCTAGGAGAGACCCAGTACTTC.

The chain is built from TRBV14 and TRBJ1-2; D might be TRBD1 (6 bases). Trimming stripped 4 bases from V and 6 bases from J, with 12 bases between. Germline-derived CDR1 and CDR2 are SGHDN and FVKESK. This CDR3 spans 13 amino acids. The CDR3 DNA reads as TGTGCCAGCAGCCCCCGGGGGGGCAATGGCTACACCTTC. It is translated as CASSPRGGNGYTF.

This clone appeared a few times. The chain carries TRBV6-4 and TRBJ2-3; maybe TRBD1 (6 bases). The CDR3 has 15 residues. CDR1 is MRHNA and CDR2 is SNTAGT in the germline V gene. Trimming left V 4 bases short and J 1 base short, with 12 bases between. The CDR3, as DNA: TGTGCCAGCAGTGCCACTGGGACACGCACAGATACGCAGTATTTT. The encoded protein is CASSATGTRTDTQYF.

The chain joins TRBV7-2 to TRBJ2-5; a weak D match, TRBD1 (5 bases). Between the trimmed V and J ends, which lost 3 bases and 5 bases, there was a span of 10 bases. Germline-derived CDR1 and CDR2 are SGHTA and FQGNSA. The CDR3 has 13 residues. The CDR3 protein is CASSFGQRETQYF. CDR3 DNA sequence: TGTGCCAGCAGCTTCGGACAACGGGAGACCCAGTACTTC.

This clone appeared a single time. The gene calls are TRBV29-1 and TRBJ1-1; D ambiguous. Trimming stripped 2 bases from V and 10 bases from J, with 14 bases between. This CDR3 region has 12 residues. The germline V gene encodes CDR1 SQVTM and CDR2 ANQGSEA. The CDR3 loop is CSVELRAGGAFF. CDR3 nucleotides: TGCAGCGTTGAACTGAGGGCTGGTGGAGCTTTCTTT.

The J gene is TRBJ2-5, the V gene TRBV19; tentative D call: TRBD1 (6 bases). The CDR3 runs 12 residues. Germline V lookup: CDR1 LNHDA, CDR2 SQIVND (reference sequence). The germline V and J ends were trimmed by 3 bases and 5 bases, with 7 bases remaining between them. CDR3 loop: CASSIQGETQYF. The CDR3, as DNA: TGTGCCAGTAGTATCCAGGGGGAGACCCAGTACTTC.

The rearrangement links TRBV4-1 to TRBJ2-7; 7 nucleotides line up with TRBD1. The junction had 8 bases not matched to a gene; V was cut back by 3 bases and J by 0 bases. Germline V gene lookup returns CDR1 MGHRA and CDR2 YSYEKL. CDR3 length: 16 amino acids. This chain's CDR3 is CASSQSLTGNSYEQYF. CDR3 DNA: TGCGCCAGCAGCCAGTCCTTGACAGGGAACTCCTACGAGCAGTACTTC.

The chain carries TRBV5-1 and TRBJ1-2; D may be TRBD1 (5 bases). The germline CDR1 and CDR2 sequences are SGHRS and YFSETQ. Trimming took off 2 bases at V and 5 bases at J, with 13 bases between the two ends. This CDR3 has 14 residues. The CDR3, as DNA: TGCGCCAGCAGCTTTGAGGGGAGGGATTATGGCTACACCTTC. Translating gives CASSFEGRDYGYTF.

The chain links TRBV3-1 (or the pseudogene TRBV3-2) to TRBJ1-1; no reliable D call. V lost 2 bases and J 0 bases, leaving 7 bases between the germline ends. Germline assignment: CDR1 LGHDT and CDR2 YNNKEL (reference sequence). The CDR3 is 14 residues long. The DNA for the CDR3 is TGTGCCAGCAGCCAACGGGGTCTGAACACTGAAGCTTTCTTT. Encoded protein: CASSQRGLNTEAFF.

This rearrangement joins TRBV5-4 to TRBJ2-7; tentative D call: TRBD2 (5 bases). The V and J ends lost 0 bases and 7 bases respectively, with 11 bases between them. CDR3 size: 13 residues. Germline values: CDR1 SGHNT, CDR2 YYREEE (reference sequence). CDR3 DNA: TGTGCCAGCAGCTTGGAAGCGGACCTGGAGCAGTACTTC. Encoded protein: CASSLEADLEQYF.

V usage is TRBV6-5 and J usage is TRBJ1-2; 8 nucleotides agree with TRBD1. After removal of 8 bases from V and 8 bases from J, the junction contained 1 base not matched to a gene. CDR1 MNHEY and CDR2 SVGAGI come from the germline V gene. The CDR3 consists of 10 residues. In DNA, the CDR3 is TGTGCCAGCGGGACAGGAGGCTACACCTTC. Translating gives CASGTGGYTF.

The chain has TRBV5-4 and TRBJ2-3; 9 positions match TRBD2. V lost 1 base and J lost 2; bases outside the gene matches: 5. There are 16 residues in the CDR3. Germline V gene sequence: CDR1 SGHNT, CDR2 YYREEE (reference sequence). The CDR3 reads CASSLRRGGNTDTQYF. Written as DNA, the CDR3 is TGTGCCAGCAGCTTGCGGCGGGGGGGAAACACAGATACGCAGTATTTT.

This chain links TRBV5-1 with TRBJ2-7; the match to TRBD2 covers 7 bases. CDR1 and CDR2 from the germline V gene are SGHRS and YFSETQ. The CDR3 length is 15 residues. V lost 0 bases and J lost 4; bases outside the gene matches: 7. CDR3 loop: CASSLDGGSGYEQYF. The DNA for the CDR3 is TGCGCCAGCAGCTTGGACGGCGGGAGCGGATACGAGCAGTACTTC.

The chain employs TRBV19 and TRBJ2-5; D is possibly TRBD2 (6 bases). Germline CDR1 LNHDA, CDR2 SQIVND (reference sequence). This CDR3 comprises 14 residues. Between the trimmed V and J ends, which lost 4 bases and 2 bases, there was a span of 11 bases. In DNA, the CDR3 is TGTGCCAGTAGTACGCCCGGACTACAAGAGACCCAGTACTTC. Amino acid sequence: CASSTPGLQETQYF. Combining the CDR3 with reference TRBV19 and TRBJ2-5 gives the whole variable domain DGGITQSPKYLFRKEGQNVTLSCEQNLNHDAMYWYRQDPGQGLRLIYYSQIVNDFQKGDIAEGYSVSREKKESFPLTVTSAQKNPTAFYLCASSTPGLQETQYFGPGTRLLVL.

This clone was detected only once. The V and J genes are TRBV5-1 and TRBJ1-2; D is ambiguous. This CDR3 is 15 amino acids long. Germline values: CDR1 SGHRS, CDR2 YFSETQ. V lost 3 bases and J 4 bases, leaving 16 bases between the germline ends. This chain's CDR3 is CASSSEGRKAYGYTF. CDR3 DNA sequence: TGCGCCAGCAGCTCAGAGGGTCGGAAGGCCTATGGCTACACCTTC.

V and J are TRBV7-9 and TRBJ2-2; 9 nucleotides match TRBD2. This CDR3 comprises 17 residues. Germline CDR1 is SEHNR and CDR2 is FQNEAQ (reference sequence). V dropped 5 bases and J dropped 2; count of bases not matched to a gene: 9. CDR3 DNA sequence: TGTGCCAGCAGCCGGATGGTAGCGGGAGCCAACACCGGGGAGCTGTTTTTT. Its translation is CASSRMVAGANTGELFF.

V is TRBV6-5 and J is TRBJ1-2, with D maybe TRBD1 (5 bases). V was pared by 6 bases and J by 2 bases, with 13 bases between. Looked up from germline, CDR1 is MNHEY and CDR2 is SVGAGI. The CDR3 totals 14 residues. CDR3 nucleotides: TGTGCCAGCAGAGACCGGACACTCAACTATGGCTACACCTTC. Amino acid sequence: CASRDRTLNYGYTF.

V and J are TRBV18 and TRBJ2-7, with 11 bases identical to TRBD1. The CDR3 consists of 15 residues. With 2 bases clipped from V and 2 bases from J, the junction kept 2 bases outside the gene matches. CDR1 and CDR2 (germline): KGHSH, LQKENI. CDR3 nucleotide sequence: TGTGCCAGCTCACCAGGACAGGGGGCGACCTACGAGCAGTACTTC. The encoded protein is CASSPGQGATYEQYF.

The chain uses TRBV6-5 and TRBJ1-6; possible D gene TRBD1, 6 bases. Per the germline V gene, CDR1 is MNHEY and CDR2 is SVGAGI. The CDR3 covers 15 residues. The V gene lost 7 bases and the J gene lost 6 bases, with 16 bases spanning the gap. CDR3 DNA sequence: TGTGCCAGCAACCTGGAACAGGGACGTAATTCACCCCTCCACTTT. Protein sequence: CASNLEQGRNSPLHF.

The J gene is TRBJ2-4, the V gene TRBV6-5, with a possible D match to TRBD1 (5 bases). CDR3 length: 15 residues. CDR1 and CDR2 (germline): MNHEY, SVGAGI. V was clipped by 2 bases and J by 3 bases, with 11 bases between them. CDR3 sequence (DNA): TGTGCCAGCAGTTACAGGGGCCCTGTCAAAAACATTCAGTACTTC. Translation: CASSYRGPVKNIQYF.

This sequence joins TRBV5-1 and TRBJ2-5; 8 bases agree with TRBD2. This CDR3 region has 15 residues. Per the germline V gene, CDR1 is SGHRS and CDR2 is YFSETQ. Losses at the gene ends were 4 bases for V and 4 bases for J; bases not matched to a gene: 9. Here the CDR3 DNA reads TGCGCCAGCAGCCGGGAGGGGGGCGCATCAGAGACCCAGTACTTC. Amino acids: CASSREGGASETQYF.

The chain joins TRBV12-3 or TRBV12-4 to TRBJ1-1, with D possibly TRBD1 on 5 matching bases. CDR3 length equals 13 residues. The germline V and J ends were trimmed by 6 bases and 2 bases, with 10 bases remaining between them. The CDR3 DNA follows: TGTGCCAGCAGGCTGACAGCTAACACTGAAGCTTTCTTT. Its translation: CASRLTANTEAFF.

V and J are TRBV2 and TRBJ1-1; perhaps TRBD1 as D (5 bases). CDR1 and CDR2 from the germline V gene are SNHLY and FYNNEI. V was shortened by 2 bases and J by 10 bases, with 11 bases between the two germline ends. The CDR3 loop spans 12 amino acids. CDR3 residues: CASSETEGRAFF. The CDR3 bases are TGTGCCAGCAGTGAAACGGAGGGGAGAGCTTTCTTT.

This chain joins TRBV7-9 and TRBJ2-7; 7 positions agree with TRBD2. The junction had 13 bases not matched to a gene; V was cut back by 1 base and J by 4 bases. Germline V lookup: CDR1 SEHNR, CDR2 FQNEAQ (reference sequence). This CDR3 contains 17 residues. CDR3: CASSLEAGHLRGYEQYF. Here the CDR3 DNA reads TGTGCCAGCAGCTTAGAAGCGGGGCACCTGAGAGGGTACGAGCAGTACTTC.